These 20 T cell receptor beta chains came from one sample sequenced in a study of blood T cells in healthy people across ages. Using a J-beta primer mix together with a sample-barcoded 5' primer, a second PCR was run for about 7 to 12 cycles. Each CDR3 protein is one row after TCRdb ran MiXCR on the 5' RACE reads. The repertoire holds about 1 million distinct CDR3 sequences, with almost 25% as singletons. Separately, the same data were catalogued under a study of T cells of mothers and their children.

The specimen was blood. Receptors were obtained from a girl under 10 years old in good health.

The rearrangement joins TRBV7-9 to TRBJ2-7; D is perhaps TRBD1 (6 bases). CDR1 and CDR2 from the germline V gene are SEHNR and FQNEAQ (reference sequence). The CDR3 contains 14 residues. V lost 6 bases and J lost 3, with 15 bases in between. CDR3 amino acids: CASRTQGSNYEQYF. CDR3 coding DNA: TGTGCCAGCAGGACTCAGGGGTCTAACTACGAGCAGTACTTC.

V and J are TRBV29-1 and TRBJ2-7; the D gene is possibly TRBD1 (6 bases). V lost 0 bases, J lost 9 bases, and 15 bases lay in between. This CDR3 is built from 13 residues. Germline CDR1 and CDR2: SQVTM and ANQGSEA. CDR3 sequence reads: CSVEERGSRGQYF. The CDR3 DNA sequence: TGCAGCGTTGAAGAAAGGGGGTCGAGGGGGCAGTACTTC.

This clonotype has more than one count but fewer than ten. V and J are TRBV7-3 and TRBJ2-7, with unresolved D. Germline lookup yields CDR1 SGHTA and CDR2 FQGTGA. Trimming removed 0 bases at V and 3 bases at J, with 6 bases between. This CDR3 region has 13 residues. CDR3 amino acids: CASSLTLGYEQYF. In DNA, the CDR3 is TGTGCCAGCAGCTTAACGTTGGGCTACGAGCAGTACTTC. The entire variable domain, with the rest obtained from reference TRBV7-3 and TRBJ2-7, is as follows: GAGVSQTPSNKVTEKGKYVELRCDPISGHTALYWYRQSLGQGPEFLIYFQGTGAADDSGLPNDRFFAVRPEGSVSTLKIQRTERGDSAVYLCASSLTLGYEQYFGPGTRLTVT.

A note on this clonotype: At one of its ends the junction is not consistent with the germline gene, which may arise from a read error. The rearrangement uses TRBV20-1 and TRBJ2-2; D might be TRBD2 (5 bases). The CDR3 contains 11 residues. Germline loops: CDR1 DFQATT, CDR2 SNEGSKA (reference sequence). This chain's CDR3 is CSAIGTGELFF. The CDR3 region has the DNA TGCAGTGCTATAGGCACCGGGGAGTTGTTTTTT.

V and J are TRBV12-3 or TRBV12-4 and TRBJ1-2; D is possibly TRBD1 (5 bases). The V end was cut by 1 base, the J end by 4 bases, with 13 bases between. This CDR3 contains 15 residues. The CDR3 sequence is CASSLVPVGGYGYTF. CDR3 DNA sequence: TGTGCCAGCAGTTTAGTCCCAGTGGGGGGCTATGGCTACACCTTC.

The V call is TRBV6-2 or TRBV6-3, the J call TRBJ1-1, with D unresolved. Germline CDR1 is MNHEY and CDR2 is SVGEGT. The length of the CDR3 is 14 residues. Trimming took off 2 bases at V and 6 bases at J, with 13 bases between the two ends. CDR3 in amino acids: CASSYTYKGSEAFF. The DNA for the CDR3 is TGTGCCAGCAGTTACACTTATAAGGGATCTGAAGCTTTCTTT.

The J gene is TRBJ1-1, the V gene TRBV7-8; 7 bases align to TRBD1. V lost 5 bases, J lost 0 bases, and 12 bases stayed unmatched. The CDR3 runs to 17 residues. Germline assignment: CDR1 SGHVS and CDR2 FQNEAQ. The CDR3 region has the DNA TGTGCCAGCAGCCCTACAATCTTCACAGGGGTGAACACTGAAGCTTTCTTT. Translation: CASSPTIFTGVNTEAFF.

The CDR3 DNA follows: TGTGCCATTCACTCAGGAGGGGGCCAGGAGACCCAGTACTTC. Its protein product is CAIHSGGGQETQYF. The J gene is TRBJ2-5, the V gene TRBV10-3; D possibly corresponds to TRBD1 (7 bases). Germline values: CDR1 ENHRY, CDR2 SYGVKD. The CDR3 is 14 amino acids. Trimming removed 9 bases from V and 5 bases from J, with 19 bases in between.

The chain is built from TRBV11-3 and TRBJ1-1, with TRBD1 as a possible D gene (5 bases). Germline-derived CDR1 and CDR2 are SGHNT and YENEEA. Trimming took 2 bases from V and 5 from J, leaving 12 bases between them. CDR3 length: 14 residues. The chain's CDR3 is CASSLTREGTEAFF. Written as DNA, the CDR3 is TGTGCCAGCAGCTTAACCCGGGAGGGGACTGAAGCTTTCTTT.

CDR3 sequence reads: CASSQDFMAGSLYAFF. The CDR3 nucleotides are TGTGCCAGCAGCCAGGATTTCATGGCAGGGTCGTTGTATGCTTTCTTT. The J gene is TRBJ1-1, the V gene TRBV3-1; tentatively, D is TRBD1 (5 bases). V lost 3 bases, J lost 11 bases, and 25 bases lay in between. Germline values: CDR1 LGHDT, CDR2 YNNKEL (reference sequence). The CDR3 is 16 amino acids.

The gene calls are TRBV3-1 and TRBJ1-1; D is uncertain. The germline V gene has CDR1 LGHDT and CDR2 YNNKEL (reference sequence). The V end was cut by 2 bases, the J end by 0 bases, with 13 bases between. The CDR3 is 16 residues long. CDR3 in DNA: TGTGCCAGCAGCCAACTAGGTCTCGCCGTGAACACTGAAGCTTTCTTT. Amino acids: CASSQLGLAVNTEAFF. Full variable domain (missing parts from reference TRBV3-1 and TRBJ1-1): DTAVSQTPKYLVTQMGNDKSIKCEQNLGHDTMYWYKQDSKKFLKIMFSYNNKELIINETVPNRFSPKSPDKAHLNLHINSLELGDSAVYFCASSQLGLAVNTEAFFGQGTRLTVV.

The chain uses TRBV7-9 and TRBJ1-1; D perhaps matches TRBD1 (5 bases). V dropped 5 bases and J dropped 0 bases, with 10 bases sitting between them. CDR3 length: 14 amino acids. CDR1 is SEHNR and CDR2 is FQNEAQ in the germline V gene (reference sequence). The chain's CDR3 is CASSTETVNTEAFF. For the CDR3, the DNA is TGTGCCAGCAGCACAGAGACAGTGAACACTGAAGCTTTCTTT.

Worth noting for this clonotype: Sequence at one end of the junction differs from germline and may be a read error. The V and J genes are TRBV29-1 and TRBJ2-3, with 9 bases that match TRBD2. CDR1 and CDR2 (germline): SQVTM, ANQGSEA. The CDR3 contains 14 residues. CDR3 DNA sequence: TGCGGCGTCGGGATTGGACTAGCGACAGATACGCAGTATTTT. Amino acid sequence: CGVGIGLATDTQYF.

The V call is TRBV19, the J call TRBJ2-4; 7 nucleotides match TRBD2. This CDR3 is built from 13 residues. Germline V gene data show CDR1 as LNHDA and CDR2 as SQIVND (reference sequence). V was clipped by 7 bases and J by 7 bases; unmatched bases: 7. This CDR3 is CASMGGSWNIQYF. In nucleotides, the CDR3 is TGTGCCAGTATGGGCGGGAGTTGGAACATTCAGTACTTC.

The CDR3 loop reads CASSRDFEASIDKNIQYF. The CDR3 DNA follows: TGTGCCAGCAGCCGGGACTTCGAGGCCTCAATAGACAAAAACATTCAGTACTTC. This chain uses TRBV7-2 with TRBJ2-4, with D maybe TRBD2 (6 bases). The CDR3 runs 18 residues. Trimming removed 5 bases from V and 3 bases from J, with 23 bases in between. Germline V CDR1 and CDR2: SGHTA, FQGNSA. Full variable domain (outside the CDR3, taken from reference TRBV7-2 and TRBJ2-4): GAGVSQSPSNKVTEKGKDVELRCDPISGHTALYWYRQSLGQGLEFLIYFQGNSAPDKSGLPSDRFSAERTGGSVSTLTIQRTQQEDSAVYLCASSRDFEASIDKNIQYFGAGTRLSVL.

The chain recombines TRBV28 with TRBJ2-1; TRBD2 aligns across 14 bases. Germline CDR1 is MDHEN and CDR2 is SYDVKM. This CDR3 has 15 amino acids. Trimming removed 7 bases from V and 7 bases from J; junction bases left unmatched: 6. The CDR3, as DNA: TGTGCCAGCACTTTGACTAGCGGGAGGGGAAATGAGCAGTTCTTC. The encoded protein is CASTLTSGRGNEQFF.

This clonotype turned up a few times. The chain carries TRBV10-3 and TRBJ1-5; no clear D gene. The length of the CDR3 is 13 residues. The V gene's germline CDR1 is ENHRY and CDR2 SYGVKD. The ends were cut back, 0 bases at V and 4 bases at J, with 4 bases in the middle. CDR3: CAISESGNQPQHF. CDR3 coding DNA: TGTGCCATCAGTGAGTCAGGGAATCAGCCCCAGCATTTT.

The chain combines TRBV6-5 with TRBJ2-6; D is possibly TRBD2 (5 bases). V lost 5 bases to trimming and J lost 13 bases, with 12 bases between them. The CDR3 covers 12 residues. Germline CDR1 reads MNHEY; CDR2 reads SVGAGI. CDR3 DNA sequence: TGTGCCAGCAGTCTACTCGGGAAGGTCCTGACTTTC. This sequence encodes CASSLLGKVLTF.

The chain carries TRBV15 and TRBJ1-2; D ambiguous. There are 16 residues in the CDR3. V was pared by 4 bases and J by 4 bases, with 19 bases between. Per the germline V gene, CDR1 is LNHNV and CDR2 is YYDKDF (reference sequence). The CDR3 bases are TGTGCCACCAGCATATATCTCAGCGACCTCCGCTATGGCTACACCTTC. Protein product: CATSIYLSDLRYGYTF.

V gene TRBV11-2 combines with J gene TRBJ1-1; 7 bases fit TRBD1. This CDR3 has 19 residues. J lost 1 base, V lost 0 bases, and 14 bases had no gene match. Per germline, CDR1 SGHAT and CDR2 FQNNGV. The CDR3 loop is CASSLDIAQGIDENTEAFF. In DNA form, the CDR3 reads TGTGCCAGCAGCTTAGATATAGCACAGGGGATTGACGAGAACACTGAAGCTTTCTTT.